This TCR beta chain emerged from a study of blood T cells in healthy people across ages. With a J-beta primer mix and a sample-barcoded 5' primer, a second PCR ran roughly 6 to 12 cycles. A single record per CDR3 protein comes from TCRdb applying MiXCR to the 5' RACE reads. Of roughly 500,000 distinct CDR3 sequences detected, 27% appear once; the ten largest clones hold approximately 17%. Germline CDR1 reads GTSNPN; CDR2 reads SVGIG (reference sequence). The CDR3 covers 13 residues. V was clipped by 3 bases and J by 14 bases; unmatched bases: 9. What was sequenced was blood. The sequence was obtained from a woman in her seventies in good health. The V and J genes are TRBV30 and TRBJ1-6; 8 positions agree with TRBD1. CDR3 DNA sequence: TGTGCCTGGAGCCCCGGGACAGGTTTGTCCCTCCACTTT. This codes for CAWSPGTGLSLHF.